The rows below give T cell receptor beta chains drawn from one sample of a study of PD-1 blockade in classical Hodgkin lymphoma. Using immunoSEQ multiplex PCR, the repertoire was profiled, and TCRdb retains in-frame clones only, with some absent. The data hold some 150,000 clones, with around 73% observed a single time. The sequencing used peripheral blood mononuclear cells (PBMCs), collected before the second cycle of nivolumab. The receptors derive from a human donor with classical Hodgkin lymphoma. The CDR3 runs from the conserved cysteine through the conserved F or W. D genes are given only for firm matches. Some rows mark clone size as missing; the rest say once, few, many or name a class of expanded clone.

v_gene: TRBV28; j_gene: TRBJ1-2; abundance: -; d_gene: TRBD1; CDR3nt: TGTGCCAGCAGTTCCTCGTCGACAGGGCGCTCCTATGGCTACACCTTC; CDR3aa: CASSSSSTGRSYGYTF
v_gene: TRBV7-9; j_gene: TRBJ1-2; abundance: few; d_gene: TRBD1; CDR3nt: TGTGCCAGCAGCTTAACAGGGGCCTATGGCTACACCTTC; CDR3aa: CASSLTGAYGYTF
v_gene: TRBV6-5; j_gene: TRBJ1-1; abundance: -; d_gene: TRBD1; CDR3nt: TGTGCCAGCAGTTACCGGGGACAGCCCCTAGGTGAGGCTTTCTTT; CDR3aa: CASSYRGQPLGEAFF
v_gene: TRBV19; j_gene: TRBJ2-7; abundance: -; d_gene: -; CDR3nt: TGTGCCAGTAGTATATCAGGGGCCCCTTACGAGCAGTACTTC; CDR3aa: CASSISGAPYEQYF
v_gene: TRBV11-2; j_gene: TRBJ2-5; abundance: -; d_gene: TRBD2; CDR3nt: TGTGCCAGCAGCTTTAATTTAGCGGGAGCAGGGGAGACCCAGTACTTC; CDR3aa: CASSFNLAGAGETQYF
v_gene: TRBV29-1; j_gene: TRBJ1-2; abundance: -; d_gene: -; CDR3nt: TGCAGCGCGACAGATAACTATGGCTACACCTTC; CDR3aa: CSATDNYGYTF
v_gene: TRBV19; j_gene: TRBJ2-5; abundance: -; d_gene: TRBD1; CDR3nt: TGTGCCAGTAGTAGACAGGGCTGGCAAGAGACCCAGTACTTC; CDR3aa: CASSRQGWQETQYF
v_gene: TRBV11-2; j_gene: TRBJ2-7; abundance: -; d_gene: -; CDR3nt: TGTGCCAGCAGCTTAGGGGGAGGGGGTTCCTACGAGCAGTACTTC; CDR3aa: CASSLGGGGSYEQYF
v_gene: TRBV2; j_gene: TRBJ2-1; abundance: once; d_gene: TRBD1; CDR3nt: TGTGCCAGCAACCGCGGGACAGGCAATGAGCAGTTCTTC; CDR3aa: CASNRGTGNEQFF
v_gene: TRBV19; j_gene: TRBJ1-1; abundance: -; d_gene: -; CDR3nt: TGTGCCACGCGTCCGTTAGGGGGGAACACTGAAGCTTTCTTT; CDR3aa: CATRPLGGNTEAFF
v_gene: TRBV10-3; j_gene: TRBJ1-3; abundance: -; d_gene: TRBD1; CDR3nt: TGTGCCATCAGCACCGCCGACAGGGCTGGAAACACCATATATTTT; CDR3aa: CAISTADRAGNTIYF
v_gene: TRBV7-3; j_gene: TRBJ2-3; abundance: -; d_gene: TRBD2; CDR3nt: TGTGCCAGCAGCTTAAGCAGCGGGGGAGATACGCAGTATTTT; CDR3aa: CASSLSSGGDTQYF
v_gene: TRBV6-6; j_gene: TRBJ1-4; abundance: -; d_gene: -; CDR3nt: TGTGCCAGCAGTTATGAGGCGGGAAAACTGTTTTTT; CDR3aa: CASSYEAGKLFF
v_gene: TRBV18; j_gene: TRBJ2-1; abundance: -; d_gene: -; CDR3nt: TGTGCCAGCTCACCCGAGGTGGGGGTCTACAATGAGCAGTTCTTC; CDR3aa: CASSPEVGVYNEQFF
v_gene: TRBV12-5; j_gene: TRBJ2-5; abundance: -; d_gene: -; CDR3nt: TGTGCTAGTGGTTTGAACAGAGAAGAGACCCAGTACTTC; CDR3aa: CASGLNREETQYF
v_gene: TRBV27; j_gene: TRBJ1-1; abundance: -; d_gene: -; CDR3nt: TGTGCCAGCAGTTTCAAACAGGCGGGTCTGGTCACTGAAGCTTTCTTT; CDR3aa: CASSFKQAGLVTEAFF
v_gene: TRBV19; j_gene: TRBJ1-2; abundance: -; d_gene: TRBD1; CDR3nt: TGTGCCAGTAGTATAGGAGACAGGGAAGACTATGGCTACACCTTC; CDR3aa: CASSIGDREDYGYTF
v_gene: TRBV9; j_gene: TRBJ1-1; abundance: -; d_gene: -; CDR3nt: TGTGCCAGCAGCGTAGGGGGGAAATCTGAAGCTTTCTTT; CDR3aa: CASSVGGKSEAFF
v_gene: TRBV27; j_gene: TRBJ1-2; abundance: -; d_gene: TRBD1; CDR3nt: TGTGCCAGCAGGTCCGAGACAGGGAGCTATGGCTACACCTTC; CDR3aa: CASRSETGSYGYTF
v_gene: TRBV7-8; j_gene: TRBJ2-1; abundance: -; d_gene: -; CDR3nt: TGTGCCAGCAGGCCTACAGGGTTCTATGAGCAGTTCTTC; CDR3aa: CASRPTGFYEQFF
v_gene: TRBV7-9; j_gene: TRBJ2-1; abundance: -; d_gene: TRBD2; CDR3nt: TGTGCCAGCAGCTTGGGACTAGCTTTTTACAATGAGCAGTTCTTC; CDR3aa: CASSLGLAFYNEQFF
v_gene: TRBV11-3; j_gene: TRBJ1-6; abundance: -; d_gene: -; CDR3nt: TGTGCCAGCAGCTTAAGGGGGGGATCACCCCTCCACTTT; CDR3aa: CASSLRGGSPLHF
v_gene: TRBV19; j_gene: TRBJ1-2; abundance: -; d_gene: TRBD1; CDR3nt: TGTGCCAGTAGACAAATCACAGGGGGGCCGGATTATGGCTACACCTTC; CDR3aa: CASRQITGGPDYGYTF
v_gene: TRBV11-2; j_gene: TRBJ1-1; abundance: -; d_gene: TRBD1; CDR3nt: TGTGCCAGCAGCCGTTTGACCTTTGGACAGGGGGAGAACACTGAAGCTTTCTTT; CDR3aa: CASSRLTFGQGENTEAFF
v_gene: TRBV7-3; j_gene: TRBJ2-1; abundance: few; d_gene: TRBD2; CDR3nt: TGTGCCAGCAGCTTAGGGACTAGCGGCTACAATGAGCAGTTCTTC; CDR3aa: CASSLGTSGYNEQFF
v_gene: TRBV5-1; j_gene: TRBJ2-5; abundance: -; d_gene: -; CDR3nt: TGCGCCAGCAGCTTGGGTTCTGGTAATCAAGAGACCCAGTACTTC; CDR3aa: CASSLGSGNQETQYF
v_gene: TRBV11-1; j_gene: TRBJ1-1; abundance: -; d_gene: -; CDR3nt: TGTGCCAGCAGCTACCAGAGACAGTTCGAAGCTTTCTTT; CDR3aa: CASSYQRQFEAFF
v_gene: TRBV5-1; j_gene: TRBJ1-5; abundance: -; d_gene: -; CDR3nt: TGCGCCAGCGCGGATTCCATTAATCAGCCCCAGCATTTT; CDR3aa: CASADSINQPQHF
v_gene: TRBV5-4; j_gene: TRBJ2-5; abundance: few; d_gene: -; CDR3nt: TGTGCCAGCAGCTTTTGGGGCGAGGGGGAGACCCAGTACTTC; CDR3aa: CASSFWGEGETQYF
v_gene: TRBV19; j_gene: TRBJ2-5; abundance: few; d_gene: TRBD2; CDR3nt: TGTGCCAGTAGTATTTGGGTAGCGGGGCACCAAGAGACCCAGTACTTC; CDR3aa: CASSIWVAGHQETQYF
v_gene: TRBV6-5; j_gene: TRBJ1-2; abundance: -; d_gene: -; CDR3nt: TGTGCCAGCAGTTACCTGGTAGGGGTCGGCTATGGCTACACCTTC; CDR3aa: CASSYLVGVGYGYTF
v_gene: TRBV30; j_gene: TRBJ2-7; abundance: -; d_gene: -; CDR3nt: TGTGCCTGGAGCTCTGGGGCTTCCTACGAGCAGTACTTC; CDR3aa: CAWSSGASYEQYF
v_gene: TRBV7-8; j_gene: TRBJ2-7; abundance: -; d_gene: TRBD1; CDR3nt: TGTGCCAGCAGCTTGTACGGGACAGGGGGTGTCGAGCAGTACTTC; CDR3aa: CASSLYGTGGVEQYF
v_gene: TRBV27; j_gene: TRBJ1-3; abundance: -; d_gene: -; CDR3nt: TGTGCCAGCAGCAGGGCCTTGGGAGGAAACACCATATATTTT; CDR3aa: CASSRALGGNTIYF
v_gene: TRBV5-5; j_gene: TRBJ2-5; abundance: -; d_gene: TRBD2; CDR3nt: TGTGCCAGCAGCGCCGACCGTAGCGGGGGGGCTCAAGAGACCCAGTACTTC; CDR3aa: CASSADRSGGAQETQYF
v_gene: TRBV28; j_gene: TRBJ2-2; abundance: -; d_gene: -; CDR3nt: TGTGCTGCTTCGGGGGCCGGGACGAACACCGGGGAGCTGTTTTTT; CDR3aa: CAASGAGTNTGELFF